Each of the 21 T cell receptor beta chains below was sequenced from the same sample in a study of blood T cell repertoires in COVID-19. Libraries were prepared by immunoSEQ multiplex PCR; TCRdb keeps only in-frame clonotypes and omits some of them. The table lists 250,000 to 350,000 clones, 84% of them singletons. The specimen was peripheral blood. Receptors were obtained from a human donor with COVID-19, enrolled during active disease. The donor label of this sample is uncertain.

The rearrangement uses TRBV30 and TRBJ2-7, with D possibly being TRBD2 (5 bases). Per germline, CDR1 GTSNPN and CDR2 SVGIG (reference sequence). Deletions cut 3 bases from V and 5 bases from J, with 20 bases between. The CDR3 contains 15 residues. CDR3 nucleotide sequence: TGTGCCTGGAGCGGGGATTTCTATGTGGGCCACGAGCAGTACTTC. It translates to CAWSGDFYVGHEQYF.

This clone was recorded a few times. This chain joins TRBV19 and TRBJ1-1; D gene ambiguous. V lost 7 bases and J 2 bases, leaving 8 bases between the germline ends. Germline loops: CDR1 LNHDA, CDR2 SQIVND (reference sequence). The CDR3 is 12 residues long. The CDR3 loop reads CASNTRNTEAFF. CDR3 sequence (DNA): TGTGCCAGTAACACACGCAACACTGAAGCTTTCTTT.

The chain links TRBV28 to TRBJ2-5; 12 bases map to TRBD1. Germline values: CDR1 MDHEN, CDR2 SYDVKM. The CDR3 runs to 16 residues. V lost 5 bases and J lost 5; bases outside the gene matches: 9. In DNA form, the CDR3 reads TGTGCCAGCAGTCCCGGGACAGGGGGCGTCGGGGAGACCCAGTACTTC. Translation: CASSPGTGGVGETQYF.

This sequence joins TRBV23-1 and TRBJ2-4; D perhaps matches TRBD1 (6 bases). TRBV23-1 is designated an ORF whose function remains uncertain. CDR3 length: 14 residues. The V end lost 7 bases, the J end lost 6 bases, and 16 bases lay between the germline ends. The CDR3 spells CASTPPARGNIQYF. Here the CDR3 DNA reads TGCGCCAGCACCCCGCCGGCCAGGGGAAACATTCAGTACTTC.

The chain joins TRBV24-1 to TRBJ1-2, with 12 positions matching TRBD1. V was clipped by 0 bases and J by 4 bases; unmatched bases: 8. Germline V gene lookup returns CDR1 KGHDR and CDR2 SFDVKD. This CDR3 comprises 18 residues. CDR3: CATSDLRDRGPPLYGYTF. The CDR3 DNA reads TGTGCCACCAGTGATTTGAGGGACAGGGGGCCGCCGCTCTATGGCTACACCTTC.

The rearrangement uses TRBV3-1 (or the pseudogene TRBV3-2) and TRBJ1-1, with D unclear. CDR1 is LGHDT and CDR2 is YNNKEL in the germline V gene (reference sequence). V lost 5 bases to trimming and J lost 5 bases, with 15 bases between them. This CDR3 contains 14 residues. CDR3 sequence (DNA): TGTGCCAGCAGCTTCGGGCACACGGGAACTGAAGCTTTCTTT. Its translation: CASSFGHTGTEAFF.

The chain links TRBV19 to TRBJ2-2, with TRBD2 matching over 7 bases. The germline CDR1 and CDR2 sequences are LNHDA and SQIVND (reference sequence). Trimming at V came to 7 bases and at J to 0 bases, leaving 11 bases not matched to a gene. The CDR3 has 17 residues. As DNA, the CDR3 is TGTGCCAGTACCCCACCCGGGAGGACATCGAACACCGGGGAGCTGTTTTTT. Protein product: CASTPPGRTSNTGELFF.

The chain uses TRBV6-1 and TRBJ2-1; TRBD2 might be the D (6 bases). CDR1 is MNHNS and CDR2 is SASEGT in the germline V gene. Trimming cost V 3 bases and J 5 bases, with 14 bases left between them. The CDR3 contains 15 residues. The CDR3 sequence: CASSERTTVDNEQFF. The CDR3, as DNA: TGTGCCAGCAGTGAGCGGACTACCGTGGACAATGAGCAGTTCTTC.

The chain links TRBV18 to TRBJ2-3; tentative D call: TRBD1 (5 bases). CDR3 size: 15 residues. Trimming removed 4 bases at V and 3 bases at J, with 14 bases between. Germline lookup yields CDR1 KGHSH and CDR2 LQKENI. The DNA of the CDR3 is TGTGCCAGCTCACAGGGGTTTGCAGAAACAGATACGCAGTATTTT. Amino acid sequence: CASSQGFAETDTQYF.

The rearrangement links TRBV19 to TRBJ1-3; 7 bases fit TRBD1. Germline assignment: CDR1 LNHDA and CDR2 SQIVND (reference sequence). Trimming took 6 bases from V and 1 from J; bases not matched to a gene: 6. This CDR3 contains 15 residues. The CDR3, as DNA: TGTGCCAGTAGGAAAAGACAGGGATCTGGAAACACCATATATTTT. Translated, it gives CASRKRQGSGNTIYF.

V and J are TRBV7-3 and TRBJ2-2; no clear D gene. Germline values: CDR1 SGHTA, CDR2 FQGTGA. The CDR3 loop spans 13 amino acids. The V end was cut by 4 bases, the J end by 3 bases, with 6 bases between. CDR3 sequence reads: CASSSFYTGELFF. DNA for the CDR3: TGTGCCAGCAGCTCCTTTTACACCGGGGAGCTGTTTTTT.

The chain carries TRBV7-3 and TRBJ2-1; D possibly corresponds to TRBD2 (6 bases). The CDR3 consists of 15 residues. Trimming removed 5 bases from V and 5 bases from J, with 16 bases in between. Germline V gene lookup returns CDR1 SGHTA and CDR2 FQGTGA. The DNA of the CDR3 is TGTGCCAGCAGCCCGTGGATGTCGGGGGACAATGAGCAGTTCTTC. Protein: CASSPWMSGDNEQFF.

Notes on this clone: Germline and junction disagree at one end, which may indicate a read error. This sequence joins TRBV7-7 and TRBJ2-5, with D possibly being TRBD1 (5 bases). The CDR3 loop spans 14 amino acids. Looked up from germline, CDR1 is SSHAT and CDR2 is FNYEAQ (reference sequence). CDR3 nucleotide sequence: TGTGCTAGCAGCTTAGCTCAGGGTTTGGAGACCCAGTACTTC. It encodes CASSLAQGLETQYF.

The chain uses TRBV6-2 or TRBV6-3 and TRBJ2-7; 11 bases are a match to TRBD1. Per germline, CDR1 MNHEY and CDR2 SVGEGT. Unmatched junction bases numbered 6, after V lost 7 bases and J lost 1 base. This CDR3 spans 15 amino acids. CDR3 bases: TGTGCCAGCACCCCGGACAGGGGGCGATCCTACGAGCAGTACTTC. Translating it yields CASTPDRGRSYEQYF.

This clone was seen just once. J is TRBJ2-7 and V is TRBV29-1, with 10 bases that match TRBD1. After removal of 4 bases from V and 5 bases from J, the junction contained 8 bases not matched to a gene. From germline, CDR1 is SQVTM and CDR2 ANQGSEA. The CDR3 loop spans 14 amino acids. The DNA for the CDR3 is TGCAGCGTTGGTCCGGGGACAGGGGCCCACGAGCAGTACTTC. Translation gives CSVGPGTGAHEQYF.

The chain uses TRBV28 and TRBJ2-7; D call uncertain. Trimming took off 4 bases at V and 9 bases at J, with 16 bases between the two ends. This CDR3 region has 13 residues. Germline V gives CDR1 MDHEN, CDR2 SYDVKM. The CDR3 loop is CASSSPAYLGQYF. In DNA, the CDR3 is TGTGCCAGCAGTTCCCCTGCCTATCTAGGGCAGTACTTC. Drawing the rest from reference TRBV28 and TRBJ2-7, the complete variable domain is DVKVTQSSRYLVKRTGEKVFLECVQDMDHENMFWYRQDPGLGLRLIYFSYDVKMKEKGDIPEGYSVSREKKERFSLILESASTNQTSMYLCASSSPAYLGQYFGPGTRLTVT.

The gene calls are TRBV6-4 and TRBJ2-3; TRBD1 aligns across 11 bases. The CDR3 length is 15 residues. Germline V lookup: CDR1 MRHNA, CDR2 SNTAGT. Unmatched junction bases numbered 5, after V lost 1 base and J lost 8 bases. The DNA for the CDR3 is TGTGCCAGCAGTGACTTCACGGACAGGGGGCGTACGCAGTATTTT. It translates to CASSDFTDRGRTQYF.

This chain connects TRBV2 to TRBJ2-3, with 7 positions matching TRBD2. The germline CDR1 and CDR2 sequences are SNHLY and FYNNEI. After removal of 3 bases from V and 9 bases from J, the junction contained 6 bases not matched to a gene. CDR3 length: 13 residues. The CDR3 nucleotides are TGTGCCAGCAGTGAGCTTGGGACTACGACGCAGTATTTT. The encoded protein is CASSELGTTTQYF.

This CDR3 is CASSLPYTGGAEGYTF. The CDR3 nucleotides are TGTGCCAGCAGTTTACCCTACACGGGGGGGGCGGAAGGCTACACCTTC. J is TRBJ1-2 and V is TRBV28; a weak D match, TRBD1 (6 bases). The CDR3 sequence is 16 residues long. Germline V gene data show CDR1 as MDHEN and CDR2 as SYDVKM. The V end was cut by 2 bases, the J end by 8 bases, with 21 bases between.

This chain joins TRBV15 and TRBJ1-5; D is undetermined. The CDR3 is 15 amino acids. Trimming shortened V by 8 bases and J by 2 bases, and 16 bases separated the two germline ends. The germline V gene encodes CDR1 LNHNV and CDR2 YYDKDF (reference sequence). CDR3 sequence reads: CATGSGRVGNQPQHF. The CDR3 coding sequence is TGTGCCACCGGGAGCGGGCGGGTTGGCAATCAGCCCCAGCATTTT.

The chain is built from TRBV3-1 (or the pseudogene TRBV3-2) and TRBJ2-5; 10 nucleotides line up with TRBD2. The length of the CDR3 is 15 residues. Germline V gene data show CDR1 as LGHDT and CDR2 as YNNKEL (reference sequence). Unmatched junction bases numbered 5, after V lost 2 bases and J lost 5 bases. The CDR3 DNA sequence: TGTGCCAGCAGCCAAAAGGGTAGCGGGAGGGAGACCCAGTACTTC. The encoded protein is CASSQKGSGRETQYF.